These 8 T cell receptor beta chains came from one sample sequenced in a study of T cell repertoires in cytomegalovirus infection. Via MiXCR, TCRdb re-called the reads, giving one row per CDR3 protein. The sample records 150,000 to 200,000 distinct CDR3 sequences, about 30% being singletons. Sequences were obtained from PBMCs. The receptors shown here come from a human donor in good health (CMV status not recorded). Some clones in this sample may be carry-over from other donors' samples.

This clonotype was recorded a few times. The chain is built from TRBV7-3 and TRBJ2-1, with 9 bases aligning to TRBD2. The CDR3 sequence is 15 residues long. Trimming took 7 bases from V and 7 from J; bases not matched to a gene: 11. Germline-derived CDR1 and CDR2 are SGHTA and FQGTGA. The CDR3 bases are TGTGCCAGCACCACGGGCGGGGGGGCCTTAAATGAGCAGTTCTTC. Protein product: CASTTGGGALNEQFF.

V is TRBV6-6 and J is TRBJ2-7, with D possibly being TRBD2 (5 bases). This CDR3 spans 14 amino acids. The germline V and J ends were trimmed by 2 bases and 4 bases, with 12 bases remaining between them. CDR1 and CDR2 from the germline V gene are MNHNY and SVGAGI (reference sequence). The CDR3 sequence is CASSYRPPGYEQYF. The DNA of the CDR3 is TGTGCCAGCAGTTACAGGCCCCCGGGATACGAGCAGTACTTC.

This clonotype was observed a few times. V and J are TRBV30 and TRBJ2-1; 7 bases agree with TRBD1. The V segment lost 1 base and the J segment 3 bases; nucleotides outside the gene matches: 6. The CDR3 has 15 amino acids. The germline V gene has CDR1 GTSNPN and CDR2 SVGIG (reference sequence). In DNA, the CDR3 is TGTGCCTGGAGTGGAGTGGACAGGATCTACAATGAGCAGTTCTTC. Its protein is CAWSGVDRIYNEQFF.

The rearrangement links TRBV2 to TRBJ2-1, with D perhaps matching TRBD1 (5 bases). The V gene lost 5 bases and the J gene lost 8 bases, with 16 bases spanning the gap. CDR3 length: 14 residues. Germline V lookup: CDR1 SNHLY, CDR2 FYNNEI. The CDR3 DNA reads TGTGCCAGCAGTACTGATCGATTCAGGGATGAGCAGTTCTTC. It translates to CASSTDRFRDEQFF.

In its sample, this clonotype was seen a few times. The chain is built from TRBV20-1 and TRBJ2-5; D gene uncertain. CDR3 length: 12 residues. Germline CDR1 and CDR2: DFQATT and SNEGSKA (reference sequence). V dropped 5 bases and J dropped 5 bases, with 12 bases sitting between them. The CDR3 coding sequence is TGCAGTGCTGCCCGCCTCCGGGAGACCCAGTACTTC. This encodes CSAARLRETQYF.

Remarks on this clonotype: This may be a read error: a much more frequent sequence differs by one nucleotide. This sequence joins TRBV7-8 and TRBJ1-1; tentatively, D is TRBD1 (5 bases). This CDR3 comprises 15 residues. Per the germline V gene, CDR1 is SGHVS and CDR2 is FQNEAQ. DNA for the CDR3: TGTGCCAGTAAGCATAGGGGTCCCGGAGCCACTGATGCTTTCTTT. Its translation is CASKHRGPGATDAFF.

In its sample, this clonotype was seen a few times. The genes are TRBV7-2 and TRBJ1-2; weak D call: TRBD1 (6 bases). The V end lost 5 bases, the J end lost 8 bases, and 18 bases lay between the germline ends. Per germline, CDR1 SGHTA and CDR2 FQGNSA. The CDR3 runs to 14 residues. Here the CDR3 reads CASSPLGGDTGYTF. The DNA of the CDR3 is TGTGCCAGCAGCCCCCTAGGGGGAGATACGGGCTACACCTTC.

A word on this clonotype: A much larger clone lies a single base off, so this may be a read error. J is TRBJ2-7 and V is TRBV7-2, with D possibly matching TRBD2 (6 bases). V gave up 5 bases and J gave up 7 bases, with 24 bases separating them. Germline-derived CDR1 and CDR2 are SGHTA and FQGNSA. This CDR3 is built from 16 residues. CDR3 nucleotide sequence: TGTGCCAGCAGCCTATTCGCGGGGACTCCTCTACGGGAGCAGTACTTC. Its translation: CASSLFAGTPLREQYF.